The 2 T cell receptor beta chains in this list originate from one sample, sequenced in a study of Ad26.COV2.S vaccination and SARS-CoV-2 variants. The table came from immunoSEQ multiplex PCR; TCRdb's copy has only in-frame clones and leaves some out. The sample includes roughly 350,000 clones, about 88% of them seen just once. Treatment noted: some 20 received Ad26.COV2.S at low or high dose, single or two shots; about 5 received placebo; per-sample allocation not given. Sampling was performed 63 days after the first vaccine or placebo injection. The sample consisted of peripheral blood, taken in a trial of Ad26.COV2.S vaccine versus placebo. The receptors stem from a person aged 18-65 years who received the Ad26.COV2.S COVID-19 vaccine or a placebo.

The chain uses TRBV9 and TRBJ2-1; D might be TRBD1 or TRBD2, each matching 5 bases. Trimming left V 0 bases short and J 8 bases short, with 18 bases between. Germline values: CDR1 SGDLS, CDR2 YYNGEE. The CDR3 runs 16 residues. The CDR3 protein is CASSVARGPKADEQFF. DNA for the CDR3: TGTGCCAGCAGCGTAGCTAGGGGTCCTAAAGCGGATGAGCAGTTCTTC. The variable domain in full, with the rest retrieved from reference TRBV9 and TRBJ2-1, is DSGVTQTPKHLITATGQRVTLRCSPRSGDLSVYWYQQSLDQGLQFLIQYYNGEERAKGNILERFSAQQFPDLHSELNLSSLELGDSALYFCASSVARGPKADEQFFGPGTRLTVL.

This clone was counted once. The chain couples TRBV18 to TRBJ2-5, with no clear D. Germline V gives CDR1 KGHSH, CDR2 LQKENI. The V gene lost 3 bases and the J gene lost 5 bases, with 10 bases spanning the gap. This CDR3 region has 13 residues. CDR3 amino acids: CASSPSEWETQYF. The CDR3 DNA reads TGTGCCAGCTCACCTTCCGAGTGGGAGACCCAGTACTTC.